These T cell receptor beta chains were read from a single sample in a study of patients and donors after allogeneic stem cell transplantation. One entry per CDR3 protein, called by TCRdb with MiXCR from the RT-PCR reads. The sample holds about 200,000 distinct CDR3 sequences, around 40% seen once. Sequenced sample: blood, either unsorted or a sorted T cell fraction (not recorded which). The receptors originated from a human donor who was either an allogeneic HSCT recipient or a stem cell or donor lymphocyte infusion donor (not recorded which). It is not recorded whose cells these are; they may come from a transplant donor. Each CDR3 is given with its conserved first and last residue.

J | V | CDR3
TRBJ1-3 | TRBV12-3/TRBV12-4 | CASSLRGRNTIYF
TRBJ2-3 | TRBV12-3/TRBV12-4 | CASFGDTQYF
TRBJ1-4 | TRBV12-3/TRBV12-4 | CASSLAFQGAEEKLFF
TRBJ2-3 | TRBV6-5 | CASSPGFVSTDTQYF
TRBJ2-5 | TRBV29-1 | CSVRTGETQYF
TRBJ1-1 | TRBV20-1 | CSARWGRILNTEAFF
TRBJ1-1 | TRBV10-3 | CAISEYGTGKLNTEAFF
TRBJ1-1 | TRBV6-1 | CASSPRTVRAFF
TRBJ1-5 | TRBV5-6 | CASSLDGTENQPQHF
TRBJ1-4 | TRBV5-1 | CASSLAGTGVNEKLFF
TRBJ2-3 | TRBV7-9 | CASSLWVGISTDTQYF
TRBJ2-1 | TRBV18 | CASSPFRRGKDYNEQFF
TRBJ2-3 | TRBV12-3/TRBV12-4 | CASSLAGDTQYF
TRBJ2-5 | TRBV12-3/TRBV12-4 | CASSFPGTETQYF
TRBJ2-2 | TRBV7-2 | CASSPRATGTGELFF
TRBJ1-6 | TRBV20-1 | CSAREGASPLHF
TRBJ1-5 | TRBV19 | CASSWGTGLMRPQHF
TRBJ1-5 | TRBV5-1 | CASSPIGNQPQHF
TRBJ1-2 | TRBV15 | CATSSEVGTYGYTF
TRBJ2-1 | TRBV3-1 | CASSQDGSKYNEQFF
TRBJ2-1 | TRBV6-5 | CASSYSDKRRNEQFF
TRBJ1-2 | TRBV25-1 | CASAPGGVYGYTF
TRBJ2-5 | TRBV27 | CASSLRRRSGETQYF
TRBJ1-2 | TRBV12-3/TRBV12-4 | CASRQRNYGYTF
TRBJ1-6 | TRBV20-1 | CSAIVFGEASYNSPLHF
TRBJ2-5 | TRBV4-3 | CASSQDQWGAQYF
TRBJ1-1 | TRBV29-1 | CSARGSGTEAFF
TRBJ1-3 | TRBV5-1 | CASRPTGAGNTIYF
TRBJ1-5 | TRBV4-2 | CASSQPGRINQPQHF
TRBJ1-1 | TRBV20-1 | CSASVGQSNTEAFF
TRBJ1-1 | TRBV12-3/TRBV12-4 | CASRGGDSRTEAFF
TRBJ2-7 | TRBV10-1 | CASTHRWGQTYEQYF
TRBJ1-3 | TRBV7-6 | CARQLNSAGNTIYF
TRBJ1-1 | TRBV20-1 | CSARAAGQEAFF
TRBJ1-1 | TRBV2 | CASSDFWVTEAFF
TRBJ1-2 | TRBV12-3/TRBV12-4 | CATTPRGYRAGYTF
TRBJ1-4 | TRBV25-1 | CASSDFGQTNEKLFF
TRBJ2-3 | TRBV5-1 | CASSWGTAHTDTQYF
TRBJ1-4 | TRBV20-1 | CSARETGSAEKLFF
TRBJ1-6 | TRBV6-5 | CASSYSPTGDSPLHF
TRBJ2-5 | TRBV12-3/TRBV12-4 | CASSSGGQTETQYF
TRBJ1-2 | TRBV5-1 | CASSPDGEGYTF
TRBJ1-1 | TRBV12-3/TRBV12-4 | CASSLSSWADVMNTEAFF
TRBJ1-1 | TRBV29-1 | CSAIDNTFGAFF
TRBJ1-3 | TRBV4-2 | CASSQDRGLSGNTIYF
TRBJ1-6 | TRBV9 | CASSVGQGESPLHF
TRBJ1-1 | TRBV12-3/TRBV12-4 | CASSKAQVPEAFF
TRBJ1-1 | TRBV12-3/TRBV12-4 | CASSLGPPSTEAFF
TRBJ2-3 | TRBV28 | CASSFGGTDTQYF
TRBJ2-3 | TRBV5-5 | CASSLQGYTDTQYF